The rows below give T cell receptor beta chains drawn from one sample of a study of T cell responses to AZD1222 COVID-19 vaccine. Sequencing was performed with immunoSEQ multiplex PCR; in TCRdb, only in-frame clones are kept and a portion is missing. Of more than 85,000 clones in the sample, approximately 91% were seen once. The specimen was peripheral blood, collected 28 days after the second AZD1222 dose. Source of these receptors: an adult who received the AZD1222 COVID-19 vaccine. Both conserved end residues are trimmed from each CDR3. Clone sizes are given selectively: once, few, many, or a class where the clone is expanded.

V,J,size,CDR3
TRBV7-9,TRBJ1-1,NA,ASSLVSTEAF
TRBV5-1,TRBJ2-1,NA,ASSFTSGRPYNEQF
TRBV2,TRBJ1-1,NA,ASRERQGTEAF
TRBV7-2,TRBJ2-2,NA,ASSLAGVNTGELF
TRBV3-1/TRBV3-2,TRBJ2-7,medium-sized,ASSQWGSSYEQY
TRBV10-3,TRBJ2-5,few,ASSLAATETQY
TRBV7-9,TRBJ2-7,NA,ASSSRTFSGRLYEQY
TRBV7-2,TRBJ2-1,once,ASSLDWGNEQF
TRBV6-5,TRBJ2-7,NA,ASNSGLAGLYEQY
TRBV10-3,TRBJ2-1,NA,AISESLATSYNEQF
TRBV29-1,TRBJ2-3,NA,SVEDRQGGTQY
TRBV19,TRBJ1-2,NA,ASSTRVLLGYT
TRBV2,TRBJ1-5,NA,ASSTSQGNDQPQH
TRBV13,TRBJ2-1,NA,ASEGHQRYNEQF
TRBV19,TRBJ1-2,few,ASRQGDYGYT
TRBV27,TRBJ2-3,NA,ATDPLAGLSSDTQY
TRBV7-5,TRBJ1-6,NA,VRSFKGLYNSPLH
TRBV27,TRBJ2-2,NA,ASSRLGSVGELF
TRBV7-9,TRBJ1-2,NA,ASSLVPDRGYT
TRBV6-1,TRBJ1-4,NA,ASSESPLPQSNEKLF
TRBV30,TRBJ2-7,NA,AWWGQGFREQY
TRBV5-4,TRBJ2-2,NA,ASSPKSGTGELF
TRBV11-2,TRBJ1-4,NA,ASSLGTGGREKLF
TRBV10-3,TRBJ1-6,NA,AISELGSSPLH
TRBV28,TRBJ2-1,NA,ASRVRTSQDNEQF
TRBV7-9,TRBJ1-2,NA,ASSHTSSGNGYT
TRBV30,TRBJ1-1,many,AWTNWERDNTEAF
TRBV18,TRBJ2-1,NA,ASSPKLAASYNEQF
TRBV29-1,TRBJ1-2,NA,SVQEILNYGYT